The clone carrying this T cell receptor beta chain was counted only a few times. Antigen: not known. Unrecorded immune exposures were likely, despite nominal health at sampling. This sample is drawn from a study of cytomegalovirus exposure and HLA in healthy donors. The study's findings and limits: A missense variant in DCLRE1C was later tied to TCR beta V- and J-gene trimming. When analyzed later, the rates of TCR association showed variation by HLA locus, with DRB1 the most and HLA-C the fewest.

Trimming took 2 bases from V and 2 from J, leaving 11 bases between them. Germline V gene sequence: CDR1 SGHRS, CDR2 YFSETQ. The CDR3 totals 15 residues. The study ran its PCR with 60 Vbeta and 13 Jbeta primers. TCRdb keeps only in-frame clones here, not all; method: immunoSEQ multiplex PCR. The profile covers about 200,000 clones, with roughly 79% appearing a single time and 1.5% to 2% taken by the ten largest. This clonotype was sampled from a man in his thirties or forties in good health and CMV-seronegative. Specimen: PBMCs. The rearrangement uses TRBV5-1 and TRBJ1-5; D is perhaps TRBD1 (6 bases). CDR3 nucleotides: TGCGCCAGCAGCTTAGATTCAGGGGGCAATCAGCCCCAGCATTTT. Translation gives CASSLDSGGNQPQHF.